Listed below are T cell receptor beta chains from one sample, sequenced in a study of blood T cells in healthy people across ages. Each CDR3 protein gets one entry after TCRdb re-called the 5' RACE reads with MiXCR. The sample lists 550,000 to 700,000 distinct CDR3 sequences, approximately 25% occurring once. Sequencing was performed on blood. The receptors come from a woman aged 70-85 years in good health. The CDR3 runs from the conserved cysteine through the conserved F or W. Fields, in order: clone size, V gene, D gene, CDR3 length, J gene, CDR3 protein, CDR3 DNA. D genes are given only for firm matches. Only some rows state a clone size, as once, few, many or a class for expanded clones.

clone_size: -; v_call: TRBV4-3; d_call: -; cdr3_length: 15; j_call: TRBJ2-7; cdr3_aa: CASSQTYLGTYEQYF; cdr3_nt: TGCGCCAGCAGCCAGACCTATTTGGGAACCTACGAGCAGTACTTC
clone_size: -; v_call: TRBV9; d_call: -; cdr3_length: 15; j_call: TRBJ2-6; cdr3_aa: CASSVEGPGANVLTF; cdr3_nt: TGTGCCAGCAGCGTAGAAGGGCCCGGGGCCAACGTCCTGACTTTC
clone_size: few; v_call: TRBV7-2; d_call: -; cdr3_length: 14; j_call: TRBJ1-3; cdr3_aa: CASSNTGSGNTIYF; cdr3_nt: TGTGCCAGCAGCAACACAGGGTCTGGAAACACCATATATTTT
clone_size: -; v_call: TRBV12-3/TRBV12-4; d_call: TRBD1; cdr3_length: 15; j_call: TRBJ1-6; cdr3_aa: CASSRGQVENSPLHF; cdr3_nt: TGTGCCAGCAGCCGAGGACAGGTAGAGAATTCACCCCTCCACTTT
clone_size: -; v_call: TRBV25-1; d_call: TRBD1; cdr3_length: 18; j_call: TRBJ1-2; cdr3_aa: CASSERAMGVRGLRGYTF; cdr3_nt: TGTGCCAGCAGTGAAAGGGCAATGGGCGTCAGGGGGTTACGAGGCTACACCTTC
clone_size: -; v_call: TRBV27; d_call: TRBD1; cdr3_length: 14; j_call: TRBJ2-7; cdr3_aa: CASSPGGQVHEQYF; cdr3_nt: TGTGCCAGCAGCCCGGGCGGACAGGTCCACGAGCAGTACTTC
clone_size: -; v_call: TRBV7-2; d_call: -; cdr3_length: 18; j_call: TRBJ1-2; cdr3_aa: CASSPPGQRVASNYGYTF; cdr3_nt: TGTGCCAGCAGCCCCCCCGGACAGCGAGTGGCCTCTAACTATGGCTACACCTTC
clone_size: -; v_call: TRBV5-1; d_call: -; cdr3_length: 14; j_call: TRBJ1-4; cdr3_aa: CASSLAIKGEKLFF; cdr3_nt: TGCGCCAGCAGCTTGGCTATAAAGGGGGAAAAACTGTTTTTT
clone_size: -; v_call: TRBV24-1; d_call: -; cdr3_length: 14; j_call: TRBJ2-1; cdr3_aa: CATSDTGRFYEQFF; cdr3_nt: TGTGCCACCAGTGACACGGGACGTTTCTATGAGCAGTTCTTC
clone_size: many; v_call: TRBV7-9; d_call: -; cdr3_length: 14; j_call: TRBJ2-5; cdr3_aa: CASSLGGQEETQYF; cdr3_nt: TGTGCCAGCAGCTTAGGGGGTCAGGAAGAGACCCAGTACTTC